Below, 24 T cell receptor beta chains from the same sample are listed, as sequenced in a study of cytomegalovirus exposure and HLA in healthy donors. PCR primers comprised 60 Vbeta and 13 Jbeta primers. The protocol was immunoSEQ multiplex PCR, while the TCRdb copy is restricted to in-frame clones and leaves out a portion. The table has 150,000 or so clones, 70% to 80% seen once. Input material: PBMCs. These receptor sequences come from a middle-aged man in good health and CMV-seropositive.

The V gene is TRBV6-1, the J gene TRBJ1-1, with 8 bases lining up with TRBD1. The CDR3 covers 15 residues. Per the germline V gene, CDR1 is MNHNS and CDR2 is SASEGT. Trimming took 6 bases from V and 5 from J; bases not matched to a gene: 11. CDR3 sequence (DNA): TGTGCCAGCAGATCGACCGGGACAGGCGGGACTGAAGCTTTCTTT. This gives the protein CASRSTGTGGTEAFF.

This clone has a handful of counts. The chain couples TRBV7-9 to TRBJ2-3; TRBD1 matches at 7 bases. V lost 2 bases, J lost 8 bases, and 10 bases stayed unmatched. This CDR3 is 15 amino acids long. Germline V gene data show CDR1 as SEHNR and CDR2 as FQNEAQ (reference sequence). The CDR3 nucleotides read TGTGCCAGCAGCTTACGGAACAGGGGCGAGGGTACGCAGTATTTT. It is translated as CASSLRNRGEGTQYF.

The rearrangement uses TRBV4-3 and TRBJ2-2; tentatively, D is TRBD1 (5 bases). Germline V CDR1 and CDR2: LGHNA, YSLEER. Trimming took off 2 bases at V and 6 bases at J, with 10 bases between the two ends. The CDR3 runs to 14 residues. This chain's CDR3 is CASSQHSRAGELFF. The CDR3 nucleotides are TGCGCCAGCAGCCAACATAGCAGGGCCGGGGAGCTGTTTTTT.

The CDR3 reads CASTRPEKLDTEAFF. The DNA of the CDR3 is TGTGCCAGCACTAGACCGGAAAAATTGGACACTGAAGCTTTCTTT. The chain links TRBV27 to TRBJ1-1; D is ambiguous. The CDR3 sequence is 15 residues long. CDR1 is MNHEY, CDR2 SMNVEV, per germline (reference sequence). V was pared by 7 bases and J by 3 bases, with 18 bases between.

Concerning this clone itself: Other DNA sequences in this sample translate to the same CDR3. V is TRBV7-2 and J is TRBJ2-1, with 12 bases identical to TRBD2. The CDR3 covers 15 residues. Germline V lookup: CDR1 SGHTA, CDR2 FQGNSA. V lost 4 bases to trimming and J lost 4 bases; unmatched junction nucleotides: 2. The CDR3 is CASSSGLAGYNEQFF. The CDR3, as DNA: TGTGCCAGCAGCTCAGGACTAGCGGGGTACAATGAGCAGTTCTTC. Looking up the rest from reference TRBV7-2 and TRBJ2-1 gives the full variable domain: GAGVSQSPSNKVTEKGKDVELRCDPISGHTALYWYRQSLGQGLEFLIYFQGNSAPDKSGLPSDRFSAERTGGSVSTLTIQRTQQEDSAVYLCASSSGLAGYNEQFFGPGTRLTVL.

The V and J genes are TRBV7-9 and TRBJ2-2; possible D gene TRBD2, 6 bases. The CDR3 is 15 amino acids. Trimming took off 4 bases at V and 0 bases at J, with 9 bases between the two ends. CDR1 is SEHNR and CDR2 is FQNEAQ in the germline V gene (reference sequence). CDR3 sequence: CASSSRTTNTGELFF. The DNA for the CDR3 is TGTGCCAGCAGCTCCCGGACTACGAACACCGGGGAGCTGTTTTTT. The variable domain in full, completed from reference TRBV7-9 and TRBJ2-2, reads DTGVSQNPRHKITKRGQNVTFRCDPISEHNRLYWYRQTLGQGPEFLTYFQNEAQLEKSRLLSDRFSAERPKGSFSTLEIQRTEQGDSAMYLCASSSRTTNTGELFFGEGSRLTVL.

This sequence joins TRBV27 and TRBJ2-7; D is possibly TRBD1 (6 bases). CDR1 and CDR2 (germline): MNHEY, SMNVEV (reference sequence). The CDR3 spans 12 residues. The ends were cut back, 4 bases at V and 6 bases at J, with 10 bases in the middle. This chain's CDR3 is CASSSPGAEQYF. In nucleotides, the CDR3 is TGTGCCAGCAGTTCACCAGGGGCCGAGCAGTACTTC.

This clone was detected only once. This chain uses TRBV28 with TRBJ2-1; 9 bases are shared with TRBD2. Trimming at V came to 1 base and at J to 9 bases, leaving 10 bases not matched to a gene. CDR1 is MDHEN, CDR2 SYDVKM, per germline. The CDR3 consists of 16 residues. CDR3 DNA: TGTGCCAGCAGTTTATTAACGGGACTAGCTAGTGGTGAGCAGTTCTTC. This codes for CASSLLTGLASGEQFF.

This sequence joins TRBV19 and TRBJ1-5; D unclear. Looked up from germline, CDR1 is LNHDA and CDR2 is SQIVND (reference sequence). CDR3 size: 14 residues. V was clipped by 3 bases and J by 3 bases, with 9 bases between them. In DNA form, the CDR3 reads TGTGCCAGTAGTATGCGGCCATCCAATCAGCCCCAGCATTTT. This encodes CASSMRPSNQPQHF.

The CDR3 sequence is CASSPQTGTYYQPQHF. The CDR3, as DNA: TGTGCCAGCAGCCCACAGACCGGGACATACTATCAGCCCCAGCATTTT. V gene TRBV7-8 combines with J gene TRBJ1-5; perhaps TRBD1 as D (6 bases). Germline V CDR1 and CDR2: SGHVS, FQNEAQ. Trimming shortened V by 5 bases and J by 5 bases, and 19 bases separated the two germline ends. This CDR3 has 16 amino acids.

This chain uses TRBV5-4 with TRBJ2-2, with D uncertain. Germline CDR1 SGHNT, CDR2 YYREEE (reference sequence). The CDR3 is 13 residues long. V was shortened by 0 bases and J by 6 bases, with 6 bases between the two germline ends. The CDR3: CASSLDAPGELFF. The DNA for the CDR3 is TGTGCCAGCAGCTTGGACGCGCCCGGGGAGCTGTTTTTT.

This sequence joins TRBV7-8 and TRBJ1-2; 9 bases line up with TRBD1. J gave up 8 bases and V 5 bases, and 9 bases lay outside the gene matches. This CDR3 is built from 14 residues. Germline lookup yields CDR1 SGHVS and CDR2 FQNEAQ. Here the CDR3 reads CASSKDGTGNGYTF. As DNA, the CDR3 is TGTGCCAGCAGCAAAGACGGGACAGGGAACGGCTACACCTTC.

The genes are TRBV2 and TRBJ2-1; 7 positions match TRBD1. The CDR3 consists of 14 residues. The germline gives CDR1 SNHLY, CDR2 FYNNEI. The V and J ends lost 10 bases and 7 bases, in that order; junction bases with no gene match: 13. This chain's CDR3 is CATTGTDWGNEQFF. CDR3 DNA: TGTGCCACCACCGGGACAGACTGGGGGAATGAGCAGTTCTTC.

This chain connects TRBV27 to TRBJ2-7; 9 bases fit TRBD2. This CDR3 has 13 residues. Germline lookup yields CDR1 MNHEY and CDR2 SMNVEV (reference sequence). Trimming at V came to 6 bases and at J to 4 bases, leaving 4 bases not matched to a gene. CDR3 sequence: CASRLAGAYEQYF. The CDR3 coding sequence is TGTGCCAGCAGGTTAGCGGGGGCTTACGAGCAGTACTTC.

In this sample, this clone turned up once. V gene TRBV5-1 combines with J gene TRBJ2-1; D might be TRBD2 (6 bases). CDR1 is SGHRS, CDR2 YFSETQ, per germline. This CDR3 has 15 residues. V shed 4 bases and J shed 2 bases, with 13 bases lying between them. DNA for the CDR3: TGCGCCAGCAGCGAGACGGGAGTCACCTACAATGAGCAGTTCTTC. Encoded protein: CASSETGVTYNEQFF.

As DNA, the CDR3 is TGTGCCAGCAGTGACCTAGCACGGGACTCCTACGAGCAGTACTTC. Translation gives CASSDLARDSYEQYF. This sequence joins TRBV6-4 and TRBJ2-7; D perhaps matches TRBD2 (5 bases). CDR1 is MRHNA, CDR2 SNTAGT, per germline. V was cut by 2 bases and J by 0 bases, with 11 bases left in between. This CDR3 is built from 15 residues.

The chain recombines TRBV4-3 with TRBJ2-4; the match to TRBD2 covers 11 bases. Germline V gene data show CDR1 as LGHNA and CDR2 as YSLEER. CDR3 length: 18 amino acids. The V and J ends lost 4 bases and 5 bases, in that order; junction bases with no gene match: 13. The CDR3 spells CASSRSLAGGPVENIQYF. DNA of the CDR3: TGCGCCAGCAGCCGTTCCTTAGCGGGAGGGCCGGTTGAAAACATTCAGTACTTC.

This sequence joins TRBV18 and TRBJ2-7, with 8 bases aligning to TRBD2. V lost 5 bases, J lost 0 bases, and 3 bases stayed unmatched. Germline CDR1 and CDR2: KGHSH and LQKENI. The CDR3 totals 14 residues. In DNA form, the CDR3 reads TGTGCCAGCTCAGGGACTAGAAGCTCCTACGAGCAGTACTTC. This gives the protein CASSGTRSSYEQYF.

This chain links TRBV10-3 with TRBJ2-6, with 7 bases aligning to TRBD1. V shed 8 bases, J shed 0 bases, and the junction held 1 base outside the gene matches. Germline-derived CDR1 and CDR2 are ENHRY and SYGVKD. The CDR3 covers 14 residues. Here the CDR3 DNA reads TGTGCCATCCGACAGGGCTCTGGGGCCAACGTCCTGACTTTC. Its protein product is CAIRQGSGANVLTF.

In nucleotides, the CDR3 is TGCGCCAGCAGCCAAGAAGTATTCGGCTATGGCTACACCTTC. Amino acids: CASSQEVFGYGYTF. This rearrangement joins TRBV4-3 to TRBJ1-2; D gene unclear. The CDR3 covers 14 residues. Germline values: CDR1 LGHNA, CDR2 YSLEER. Trimming took off 0 bases at V and 4 bases at J, with 9 bases between the two ends.

J is TRBJ1-1 and V is TRBV11-1; unclear D gene. The CDR3 length is 14 residues. The germline CDR1 and CDR2 sequences are SGHAT and FQDESV (reference sequence). V gave up 5 bases and J gave up 4 bases, with 14 bases separating them. The CDR3 protein is CASSRPGAGTEAFF. In DNA, the CDR3 is TGTGCCAGCAGCCGACCGGGAGCGGGCACTGAAGCTTTCTTT.

The gene calls are TRBV6-5 and TRBJ1-1, with D maybe TRBD1 (5 bases). CDR1 is MNHEY and CDR2 is SVGAGI in the germline V gene. Between the trimmed V and J ends, which lost 6 bases and 4 bases, there was a span of 12 bases. There are 13 residues in the CDR3. DNA for the CDR3: TGTGCCAGCAGCACTCAGGGTATCACTGAAGCTTTCTTT. Translated, it gives CASSTQGITEAFF.

The V and J genes are TRBV9 and TRBJ2-1; 7 nucleotides line up with TRBD2. Germline values: CDR1 SGDLS, CDR2 YYNGEE. J was trimmed by 0 bases and V by 4 bases; bases with no gene match: 4. The CDR3 runs 15 residues. The CDR3, as DNA: TGTGCCAGCAGCTCAACTAGCGACTCCTACAATGAGCAGTTCTTC. Its translation is CASSSTSDSYNEQFF.

This chain joins TRBV4-3 and TRBJ2-2, with TRBD1 matching over 11 bases. The CDR3 has 15 residues. The V and J ends lost 4 bases and 4 bases, in that order; junction bases with no gene match: 2. Germline V gene lookup returns CDR1 LGHNA and CDR2 YSLEER. The CDR3 loop is CASSPGQGVTGELFF. CDR3 sequence (DNA): TGCGCCAGCAGCCCGGGACAGGGGGTCACCGGGGAGCTGTTTTTT.